This record looks at one T cell receptor (beta chain) sequence and its context. The authors' processing: Reference gene primers were amplified, and this amplification served to estimate nucleated cell counts. Here immunoSEQ multiplex PCR was the method, and the copy in TCRdb shows in-frame clones only, minus some. The D gene and trimming were derived from the DNA, and the V and J assignments and clone size from that table. The sample holds 200,000 to 250,000 clones, 70% to 90% seen once. Patients in Seattle were enrolled during active infection, then followed longitudinally. This record belongs to a study of blood T cell repertoires in COVID-19. As for the study in general: Samples taken during acute and convalescent COVID-19 were collected in the United States, Italy and Spain. From T cells, B-cell-depleted T cells, or PBMCs came the material, which was cDNA or gDNA.

From germline, CDR1 is MNHNY and CDR2 SVGAGI (reference sequence). The CDR3 covers 16 residues. V shed 7 bases and J shed 4 bases, with 22 bases lying between them. The origin of this receptor is a man younger than 40 with COVID-19, enrolled during active disease. The specimen sequenced was peripheral blood. The V gene is TRBV6-6, the J gene TRBJ1-2, with D perhaps matching TRBD1 (6 bases). The CDR3 DNA follows: TGTGCCAGCACCCAGGGGTCCGGGGTAATATCCTATGGCTACACCTTC. Its translation is CASTQGSGVISYGYTF.